The 15 T cell receptor beta chains in this list originate from one sample, sequenced in a study of blood T cell repertoires in COVID-19. Measured with immunoSEQ multiplex PCR; TCRdb has only the in-frame clones, and not every one. Here the sample spans roughly 240,000 clones, less than 85% being singletons. The sequencing input was peripheral blood. Receptor source: a man aged 55-75 years who had recovered from COVID-19.

This clone was seen a few times. V and J are TRBV7-8 and TRBJ1-5; D gene unclear. The CDR3 runs to 17 residues. Germline V gene data show CDR1 as SGHVS and CDR2 as FQNEAQ. The ends were cut back, 5 bases at V and 0 bases at J, with 17 bases in the middle. DNA for the CDR3: TGTGCCAGCAGCCCAGGAGATTTCGCGGGTAGCAATCAGCCCCAGCATTTT. This translates into CASSPGDFAGSNQPQHF.

On this clone itself: At one of its ends the junction is not consistent with the germline gene, which may arise from a read error. The chain has TRBV15 and TRBJ2-7; 10 nucleotides align to TRBD2. This CDR3 region has 14 residues. Per the germline V gene, CDR1 is LNHNV and CDR2 is YYDKDF (reference sequence). The DNA of the CDR3 is TGTGCCACGGGAAGACTAGCGGGCTCCCACGAGCAGTACTTC. Protein sequence: CATGRLAGSHEQYF.

The chain joins TRBV6-1 to TRBJ2-1; 7 nucleotides match TRBD2. CDR3 size: 18 residues. V gave up 1 base and J gave up 6 bases; unmatched junction bases: 15. Germline V gene sequence: CDR1 MNHNS, CDR2 SASEGT. The DNA for the CDR3 is TGTGCCAGCAGTGAAGGCGGGGGAACAGGACCCATCTCCAATGAGCAGTTCTTC. It is translated as CASSEGGGTGPISNEQFF.

CDR3 bases: TGCGCCAGCAGCCGACAGAAAGACAGGGACTATGGCTACACCTTC. Its protein is CASSRQKDRDYGYTF. The chain employs TRBV4-1 and TRBJ1-2, with TRBD1 matching over 7 bases. The germline gives CDR1 MGHRA, CDR2 YSYEKL. V was clipped by 4 bases and J by 3 bases; unmatched bases: 8. The CDR3 covers 15 residues.

The chain uses TRBV12-3 or TRBV12-4 and TRBJ2-1; D call uncertain. Trimming removed 0 bases from V and 15 bases from J, with 15 bases in between. This CDR3 has 13 amino acids. The CDR3 sequence: CASSLAGTSPRFF. The CDR3 region has the DNA TGTGCCAGCAGTTTAGCGGGCACTTCTCCACGGTTCTTC.

The table lists this clone with a count of one. The rearrangement links TRBV12-5 to TRBJ2-5; 9 bases fit TRBD2. V shed 1 base and J 5 bases; nucleotides not matched to a gene: 8. Germline assignment: CDR1 LGHNT and CDR2 FRNRAP. CDR3 length: 16 residues. The CDR3 loop reads CASGLGGLASQETQYF. CDR3 coding DNA: TGTGCTAGTGGTTTGGGAGGACTAGCGTCGCAGGAGACCCAGTACTTC. Looking up the rest from reference TRBV12-5 and TRBJ2-5 gives the full variable domain: DARVTQTPRHKVTEMGQEVTMRCQPILGHNTVFWYRQTMMQGLELLAYFRNRAPLDDSGMPKDRFSAEMPDATLATLKIQPSEPRDSAVYFCASGLGGLASQETQYFGPGTRLLVL.

This clone was detected many times. The chain has TRBV5-4 and TRBJ2-7; D unclear. The CDR3 consists of 13 residues. CDR1 is SGHNT, CDR2 YYREEE, per germline (reference sequence). Trimming took off 1 base at V and 0 bases at J, with 5 bases between the two ends. The CDR3 nucleotides are TGTGCCAGCAGCTTGCGGAGCTCCTACGAGCAGTACTTC. Translated: CASSLRSSYEQYF.

This chain uses TRBV6-5 with TRBJ1-1; TRBD1 matches at 12 bases. V shed 7 bases and J 4 bases; nucleotides not matched to a gene: 7. The CDR3 is 15 residues long. Looked up from germline, CDR1 is MNHEY and CDR2 is SVGAGI. CDR3: CASKDGGQGATEAFF. CDR3 bases: TGTGCCAGCAAAGACGGGGGACAGGGGGCCACTGAAGCTTTCTTT.

The chain recombines TRBV7-8 with TRBJ1-2; a weak D match, TRBD1 (5 bases). From germline, CDR1 is SGHVS and CDR2 FQNEAQ. V was pared by 3 bases and J by 4 bases, with 12 bases between. The CDR3 spans 14 residues. The CDR3 is CASSFDSSSYGYTF. As DNA, the CDR3 is TGTGCCAGCAGCTTCGACAGCTCCTCCTATGGCTACACCTTC.

The chain links TRBV19 to TRBJ2-1, with no clear D. The CDR3 loop spans 11 amino acids. Deletions cut 7 bases from V and 5 bases from J, with 6 bases between. Germline lookup yields CDR1 LNHDA and CDR2 SQIVND (reference sequence). CDR3 loop: CASNRNNEQFF. Written as DNA, the CDR3 is TGTGCCAGTAACAGAAACAATGAGCAGTTCTTC. Drawing the rest from reference TRBV19 and TRBJ2-1, the complete variable domain is DGGITQSPKYLFRKEGQNVTLSCEQNLNHDAMYWYRQDPGQGLRLIYYSQIVNDFQKGDIAEGYSVSREKKESFPLTVTSAQKNPTAFYLCASNRNNEQFFGPGTRLTVL.

CDR3 in DNA: TGTGCCAGCAGCTACCTCGGTCAGACTACTAATGAAAAACTGTTTTTT. The encoded protein is CASSYLGQTTNEKLFF. This chain links TRBV5-6 with TRBJ1-4; D unresolved. Germline CDR1 is SGHDT and CDR2 is YYEEEE. The length of the CDR3 is 16 residues. The V gene lost 3 bases and the J gene lost 2 bases, with 14 bases spanning the gap.

The chain joins TRBV3-1 (or the pseudogene TRBV3-2) to TRBJ2-6, with D possibly TRBD2 on 5 matching bases. Germline CDR1 LGHDT, CDR2 YNNKEL (reference sequence). V was cut by 3 bases and J by 4 bases, with 10 bases left in between. This CDR3 has 15 amino acids. CDR3 sequence reads: CASSQLTGGANVLTF. The CDR3 DNA reads as TGTGCCAGCAGCCAGCTAACGGGGGGGGCCAACGTCCTGACTTTC.

The chain is built from TRBV9 and TRBJ2-7, with 7 nucleotides matching TRBD1. The CDR3 has 14 residues. Looked up from germline, CDR1 is SGDLS and CDR2 is YYNGEE. Unmatched junction bases numbered 10, after V lost 4 bases and J lost 6 bases. CDR3 coding DNA: TGTGCCAGCAGCCCCAGACAGGGTTTCACCGAGCAGTACTTC. Amino acids: CASSPRQGFTEQYF.

This chain joins TRBV10-3 and TRBJ2-1; 8 nucleotides agree with TRBD2. V was pared by 7 bases and J by 3 bases, with 5 bases of the junction left unmatched. Per the germline V gene, CDR1 is ENHRY and CDR2 is SYGVKD. CDR3 size: 14 residues. Here the CDR3 reads CAIKGGGIYNEQFF. Here the CDR3 DNA reads TGTGCCATCAAGGGCGGGGGGATCTACAATGAGCAGTTCTTC.

This chain joins TRBV27 and TRBJ2-1, with 7 bases matching TRBD1. The germline gives CDR1 MNHEY, CDR2 SMNVEV (reference sequence). J lost 5 bases, V lost 5 bases, and 9 bases had no gene match. CDR3 size: 15 residues. The CDR3 is CASSGWGQPNNEQFF. CDR3 bases: TGTGCCAGCAGTGGATGGGGACAGCCAAACAATGAGCAGTTCTTC.